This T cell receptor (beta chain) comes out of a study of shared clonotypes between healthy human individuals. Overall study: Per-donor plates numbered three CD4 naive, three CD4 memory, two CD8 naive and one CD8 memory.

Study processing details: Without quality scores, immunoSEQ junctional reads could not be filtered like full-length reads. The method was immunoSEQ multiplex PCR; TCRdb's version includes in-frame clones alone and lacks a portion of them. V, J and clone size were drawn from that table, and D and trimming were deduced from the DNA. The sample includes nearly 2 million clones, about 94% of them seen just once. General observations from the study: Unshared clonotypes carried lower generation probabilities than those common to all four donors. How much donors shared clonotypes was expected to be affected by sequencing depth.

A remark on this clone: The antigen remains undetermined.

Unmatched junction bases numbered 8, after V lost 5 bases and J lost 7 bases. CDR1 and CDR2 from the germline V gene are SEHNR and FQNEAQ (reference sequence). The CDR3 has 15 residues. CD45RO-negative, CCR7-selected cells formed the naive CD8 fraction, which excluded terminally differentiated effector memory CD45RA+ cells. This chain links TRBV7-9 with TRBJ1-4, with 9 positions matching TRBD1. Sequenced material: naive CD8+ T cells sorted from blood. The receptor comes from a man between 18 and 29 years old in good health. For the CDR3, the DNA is TGTGCCAGCAGCCCACCCCTGGACAGGGGTGAAAAACTGTTTTTT. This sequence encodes CASSPPLDRGEKLFF.